These T cell receptor beta chains were read from a single sample in a study of identical twins. TCRdb re-analysed the 5' RACE reads in MiXCR, keeping a single row per CDR3 protein. The sample lists about 100,000 distinct CDR3 sequences, 5.5% to 7% occurring once. Sequenced input: memory T cells sorted from blood. The source is a woman between 45 and 60 years old in good health. Each CDR3 is given with its conserved first and last residue. D genes are given only for firm matches. Clone size appears in some rows only: once, few, many, or a class for an expanded clone.

abundance,len,d_gene,v_gene,j_gene,CDR3aa,CDR3nt
many,11,-,TRBV5-6,TRBJ2-1,CASSLEQEQFF,TGTGCCAGCAGCTTGGAGCAGGAGCAGTTCTTC
many,16,-,TRBV28,TRBJ2-3,CASSLRAWGTPDTQYF,TGTGCCAGCAGTTTAAGGGCTTGGGGGACCCCAGATACGCAGTATTTT
many,11,-,TRBV7-8,TRBJ2-5,CASSLHETQYF,TGTGCCAGCAGCTTACACGAGACCCAGTACTTC
many,14,TRBD2,TRBV12-3/TRBV12-4,TRBJ2-5,CASSLGGGSEAQYF,TGTGCCAGCAGTTTAGGGGGGGGATCGGAGGCCCAGTACTTC
many,16,TRBD2,TRBV14,TRBJ2-3,CASSQRPSGRTDTQYF,TGTGCCAGCAGCCAAAGGCCTAGCGGGCGCACAGATACGCAGTATTTT
many,13,-,TRBV24-1,TRBJ1-2,CATRDKSLSGYTF,TGTGCCACCAGAGACAAGTCTCTGTCCGGCTACACCTTC
-,15,-,TRBV7-8,TRBJ1-2,CASSLAPREAYGYTF,TGTGCCAGCAGCTTAGCGCCCCGGGAGGCCTATGGCTACACCTTC
many,14,TRBD2,TRBV6-2/TRBV6-3,TRBJ2-1,CASSRTSRYNEQFF,TGTGCCAGCTCTCGGACTAGCCGTTACAATGAGCAGTTCTTC
-,13,-,TRBV6-6,TRBJ1-5,CASSYVPSEPQHF,TGTGCCAGCAGTTACGTACCGTCAGAGCCCCAGCATTTT
many,14,-,TRBV5-1,TRBJ1-1,CASSTGLQNTEAFF,TGCGCCAGCAGCACGGGACTCCAGAACACTGAAGCTTTCTTT
-,14,-,TRBV12-5,TRBJ2-6,CASASSGGANVLTF,TGTGCTAGTGCCTCATCTGGGGGGGCCAACGTCCTGACTTTC
many,16,-,TRBV5-1,TRBJ2-3,CASSLATRHSADTQYF,TGCGCCAGCAGCTTGGCCACCCGGCATTCTGCCGATACGCAGTATTTT
once,15,TRBD1,TRBV5-1,TRBJ2-7,CASSPNLGQGYEQYF,TGCGCCAGCAGCCCAAATTTGGGACAGGGCTACGAGCAGTACTTC
once,14,-,TRBV6-5,TRBJ1-4,CASRPGPIREKLFF,TGTGCCAGCAGACCTGGGCCAATTAGGGAAAAACTGTTTTTT
many,14,TRBD2,TRBV15,TRBJ2-5,CATSDTSVKETQYF,TGTGCCACCAGCGATACTAGCGTCAAAGAGACCCAGTACTTC
few,15,-,TRBV19,TRBJ1-1,CASSMFGLANTEAFF,TGTGCCAGTAGTATGTTTGGGCTTGCGAACACTGAAGCTTTCTTT
-,18,TRBD2,TRBV5-1,TRBJ2-1,CASSLLIGTSGTNNEQFF,TGCGCCAGCAGCTTACTAATAGGGACTAGCGGGACTAACAATGAGCAGTTCTTC
few,15,TRBD1,TRBV30,TRBJ1-5,CAWSTGTGGRQPQHF,TGTGCCTGGAGCACCGGTACAGGGGGCAGGCAGCCCCAGCATTTT
many,16,TRBD2,TRBV9,TRBJ2-3,CASSGTSGYGTDTQYF,TGTGCCAGCAGCGGGACTAGCGGATACGGCACAGATACGCAGTATTTT
many,11,-,TRBV5-1,TRBJ1-5,CASSLREPQHF,TGCGCCAGCAGCTTGAGGGAGCCCCAGCATTTT
few,15,-,TRBV11-3,TRBJ2-7,CASSFAGQISYEQYF,TGTGCCAGCAGCTTCGCGGGACAGATCTCCTACGAGCAGTACTTC
-,15,-,TRBV7-2,TRBJ2-1,CASSQRVSPFDEQFF,TGTGCCAGCAGCCAGCGGGTTTCTCCTTTTGATGAGCAGTTCTTC
many,16,TRBD2,TRBV20-1,TRBJ2-5,CSARDQTSGRGETQYF,TGCAGTGCTAGAGATCAGACTAGCGGGAGGGGGGAGACCCAGTACTTC
many,15,TRBD1,TRBV20-1,TRBJ1-2,CSADPGQGLSYGYTF,TGCAGTGCTGATCCGGGACAGGGGCTCTCGTATGGCTACACCTTC
many,17,-,TRBV5-1,TRBJ1-2,CASSLAGGKGRSDGYTF,TGCGCCAGCAGCTTGGCCGGGGGGAAGGGAAGGAGCGATGGCTACACCTTC
many,16,TRBD1,TRBV10-3,TRBJ2-7,CATGQGGGGHSYEQYF,TGTGCCACGGGACAGGGGGGCGGGGGGCACTCCTACGAGCAGTACTTC
many,13,-,TRBV12-3/TRBV12-4,TRBJ2-4,CASSSNLVSPRYF,TGTGCCAGCAGTTCGAACCTCGTTTCCCCCCGGTACTTC
few,12,-,TRBV3-1,TRBJ2-5,CASSQTSETQYF,TGTGCCAGCAGCCAAACTTCGGAGACCCAGTACTTC
many,13,-,TRBV10-3,TRBJ2-1,CAISGKGSNEQFF,TGTGCCATCAGTGGTAAAGGGTCCAATGAGCAGTTCTTC
many,18,TRBD2,TRBV12-3/TRBV12-4,TRBJ2-4,CASSIGGLAGVSRNIQYF,TGTGCCAGCAGTATTGGGGGACTAGCGGGAGTCTCCCGAAACATTCAGTACTTC
many,16,TRBD1,TRBV5-1,TRBJ2-3,CASSPGQGAKTDTQYF,TGCGCCAGCAGCCCCGGACAGGGGGCGAAAACAGATACGCAGTATTTT
few,13,-,TRBV20-1,TRBJ2-7,CSARFGGGYEQYF,TGCAGTGCTAGATTCGGTGGAGGGTACGAGCAGTACTTC
many,14,-,TRBV29-1,TRBJ1-1,CSVRVGGLNTEAFF,TGCAGCGTGAGGGTAGGGGGGCTGAACACTGAAGCTTTCTTT
many,14,TRBD1,TRBV2,TRBJ2-2,CASRDRGGTGELFF,TGTGCCAGCAGGGACAGGGGCGGGACCGGGGAGCTGTTTTTT
many,15,-,TRBV6-5,TRBJ2-1,CASSYSTGPLNEQFF,TGTGCCAGCAGTTACTCTACGGGCCCTTTGAATGAGCAGTTCTTC
many,15,TRBD1,TRBV20-1,TRBJ1-1,CSARGTGGRNTEAFF,TGCAGTGCTAGAGGTACAGGGGGCAGGAACACTGAAGCTTTCTTT
-,14,TRBD1,TRBV29-1,TRBJ2-3,CSSGDRGATDTQYF,TGCAGCTCCGGGGACAGGGGGGCCACAGATACGCAGTATTTT
many,15,-,TRBV5-1,TRBJ2-6,CASTQGDAGANVLTF,TGCGCCAGCACACAGGGTGACGCTGGGGCCAACGTCCTGACTTTC
many,15,TRBD2,TRBV11-2,TRBJ2-1,CASSRVGGRAGEQFF,TGTGCCAGCAGCAGAGTGGGCGGGAGGGCCGGTGAGCAGTTCTTC
-,12,-,TRBV28,TRBJ2-7,CASRARGAEQYF,TGTGCCAGCAGAGCGAGGGGTGCCGAGCAGTACTTC
many,16,-,TRBV12-3/TRBV12-4,TRBJ1-1,CASSPETGRWHTEAFF,TGTGCCAGCAGTCCGGAGACGGGACGGTGGCACACTGAAGCTTTCTTT
many,11,-,TRBV5-1,TRBJ2-1,CASSDLGEQFF,TGCGCCAGCTCCGACTTGGGTGAGCAGTTCTTC
many,14,-,TRBV24-1,TRBJ2-2,CATSGWVTTGELFF,TGTGCCACCAGCGGTTGGGTAACTACCGGGGAGCTGTTTTTT
few,16,-,TRBV13,TRBJ1-3,CASSFRDTISGNTIYF,TGTGCCAGCAGCTTTAGGGACACGATCTCTGGAAACACCATATATTTT
many,19,TRBD1,TRBV11-2,TRBJ2-1,CASSPGGGQGVYGDNEQFF,TGTGCCAGCAGCCCGGGGGGGGGACAGGGGGTTTACGGAGACAATGAGCAGTTCTTC
many,12,TRBD1,TRBV2,TRBJ1-1,CASKGQGAEAFF,TGTGCCAGCAAGGGACAGGGTGCTGAAGCTTTCTTT
-,14,-,TRBV2,TRBJ1-1,CASIPYRESTEAFF,TGTGCCAGCATCCCTTACAGGGAGAGCACTGAAGCTTTCTTT
many,15,-,TRBV5-6,TRBJ1-4,CASSLGIAGGEKLFF,TGTGCCAGCAGCTTGGGGATTGCCGGGGGAGAAAAACTGTTTTTT
many,15,TRBD1,TRBV6-1,TRBJ1-5,CASTEGQGLNQPQHF,TGTGCCAGCACTGAGGGACAGGGCCTCAATCAGCCCCAGCATTTT
many,17,TRBD2,TRBV4-2,TRBJ2-3,CASSQGGTSGRADTQYF,TGTGCCAGCAGCCAAGGGGGGACTAGCGGGAGGGCAGATACGCAGTATTTT
many,15,TRBD1,TRBV13,TRBJ1-1,CASSHRQGGDTEAFF,TGTGCCAGCAGCCACCGACAGGGGGGCGACACTGAAGCTTTCTTT